The clone carrying this TCR beta chain has a count of ten or more. As yet, its antigen is unknown. Germline V gene data show CDR1 as LGHNT and CDR2 as FRNRAP. CDR3 size: 16 residues. With V trimmed by 5 bases and J by 2 bases, 9 bases remained unmatched. This entry comes from a study of neurological immune-mediated disorders. Study findings and constraints: Private repertoires in all groups were suggested, as expanded clones shared no CDR3 amino acid sequences across subjects.

The method for making cDNA was 5'RACE, and it used 10-nucleotide random UMIs. MiXCR was run by TCRdb on the 5' RACE reads, yielding one entry per CDR3 protein. This table holds 45,000 to 65,000 distinct CDR3 sequences, roughly 4.4% found once. This TCR was sampled from a man between 50 and 59 years old with multiple sclerosis. The chain uses TRBV12-5 and TRBJ1-5, with 7 bases fitting TRBD1. Sequenced material: PBMCs. This CDR3 reads CASGGRGGWGNQPQHF. CDR3 nucleotide sequence: TGTGCTAGTGGTGGGAGAGGGGGCTGGGGCAATCAGCCCCAGCATTTT.